These 27 T cell receptor beta chains originate from one sample sequenced in a study of blood T cell repertoires in COVID-19. The table came from immunoSEQ multiplex PCR; TCRdb's copy has only in-frame clones and leaves some out. The sample lists approximately 320,000 clones, more than 75% occurring once. Sequenced input: PBMCs or T cells enriched from blood (not recorded which). These receptors were taken from a man in his sixties who had recovered from COVID-19.

The chain couples TRBV11-3 to TRBJ2-1; no reliable D call. The CDR3 is 14 residues long. V lost 1 base and J lost 4, with 8 bases in between. The germline V gene has CDR1 SGHNT and CDR2 YENEEA. CDR3 protein: CASSLALSYNEQFF. The CDR3 DNA is TGTGCCAGCAGCTTAGCTCTAAGTTACAATGAGCAGTTCTTC.

This clone was found once. This sequence joins TRBV11-2 and TRBJ1-2; 9 bases map to TRBD1. The CDR3 length is 14 residues. J was trimmed by 5 bases and V by 5 bases; bases with no gene match: 6. Germline V gene sequence: CDR1 SGHAT, CDR2 FQNNGV. In nucleotides, the CDR3 is TGTGCCAGCAGCCAAGTGGACAGGGGATATGGCTACACCTTC. This translates into CASSQVDRGYGYTF.

This chain connects TRBV5-4 to TRBJ1-2; D remains unclear. CDR1 is SGHNT, CDR2 YYREEE, per germline (reference sequence). V was trimmed by 10 bases and J by 5 bases, leaving 12 bases between them. CDR3 size: 11 residues. The CDR3, as DNA: TGTGCCTTCCTCGGGGAGTATGGCTACACCTTC. It yields the protein CAFLGEYGYTF.

V and J are TRBV18 and TRBJ1-2; 11 bases align to TRBD1. Germline values: CDR1 KGHSH, CDR2 LQKENI. Trimming removed 2 bases from V and 5 bases from J; junction bases left unmatched: 7. The CDR3 spans 16 residues. The CDR3: CASSPIAGQGAYGYTF. CDR3 coding DNA: TGTGCCAGCTCACCAATCGCCGGACAGGGGGCGTATGGCTACACCTTC.

The sample holds a few counts of this clone. The chain carries TRBV7-9 and TRBJ1-1; 7 nucleotides match TRBD1. The CDR3 runs to 18 residues. Unmatched junction bases numbered 14, after V lost 3 bases and J lost 1 base. Germline V lookup: CDR1 SEHNR, CDR2 FQNEAQ (reference sequence). CDR3 amino acids: CASSFWVSRDSPNTEAFF. CDR3 coding DNA: TGTGCCAGCAGCTTTTGGGTGAGTAGGGACAGCCCGAACACTGAAGCTTTCTTT.

The chain uses TRBV5-5 and TRBJ2-1; 13 positions agree with TRBD2. The trim removed 0 bases at V and 7 bases at J, leaving 10 bases unmatched. Germline-derived CDR1 and CDR2 are SGHKS and YYEKEE (reference sequence). This CDR3 spans 18 amino acids. As DNA, the CDR3 is TGTGCCAGCAGCTTGGCCAGGGGGTGGACTAGCGGGAGAAATGAGCAGTTCTTC. Its protein product is CASSLARGWTSGRNEQFF.

The chain uses TRBV10-3 and TRBJ2-3; the D gene is possibly TRBD2 (6 bases). The CDR3 sequence is 14 residues long. Germline V lookup: CDR1 ENHRY, CDR2 SYGVKD. The V end lost 10 bases, the J end lost 0 bases, and 14 bases lay between the germline ends. CDR3 residues: CANSPGLSTDTQYF. CDR3 DNA sequence: TGTGCCAACAGCCCGGGACTGAGCACAGATACGCAGTATTTT.

The chain links TRBV28 to TRBJ1-5; the match to TRBD1 covers 7 bases. This CDR3 has 14 residues. Looked up from germline, CDR1 is MDHEN and CDR2 is SYDVKM. V lost 8 bases and J lost 7; bases outside the gene matches: 11. This CDR3 reads CASGLQGSKQPQHF. As DNA, the CDR3 is TGTGCCAGCGGCCTACAGGGGAGTAAACAGCCCCAGCATTTT. Based on the CDR3 plus reference TRBV28 and TRBJ1-5, the full variable domain is DVKVTQSSRYLVKRTGEKVFLECVQDMDHENMFWYRQDPGLGLRLIYFSYDVKMKEKGDIPEGYSVSREKKERFSLILESASTNQTSMYLCASGLQGSKQPQHFGDGTRLSIL.

The J gene is TRBJ2-2, the V gene TRBV7-9; TRBD2 matches at 12 bases. The CDR3 loop spans 17 amino acids. Trimming cost V 4 bases and J 5 bases; bases outside gene matches: 8. Germline V CDR1 and CDR2: SEHNR, FQNEAQ (reference sequence). The CDR3 DNA sequence: TGTGCCAGCAGCTCGAGACTAGCGGGAGCGATAACCGGGGAGCTGTTTTTT. It yields the protein CASSSRLAGAITGELFF. Filled out from reference TRBV7-9 and TRBJ2-2, the complete variable domain reads DTGVSQNPRHKITKRGQNVTFRCDPISEHNRLYWYRQTLGQGPEFLTYFQNEAQLEKSRLLSDRFSAERPKGSFSTLEIQRTEQGDSAMYLCASSSRLAGAITGELFFGEGSRLTVL.

The V gene is TRBV5-4, the J gene TRBJ2-2; 10 bases agree with TRBD1. The CDR3 totals 16 residues. The germline CDR1 and CDR2 sequences are SGHNT and YYREEE (reference sequence). J was trimmed by 5 bases and V by 2 bases; bases with no gene match: 6. Written as DNA, the CDR3 is TGTGCCAGCAGCTTAAATCCGGGACAGGGGACCGGGGAGCTGTTTTTT. As protein: CASSLNPGQGTGELFF.

This rearrangement joins TRBV7-2 to TRBJ1-1; no firm D call. The CDR3 spans 13 residues. Germline V gives CDR1 SGHTA, CDR2 FQGNSA. The V and J ends lost 2 bases and 3 bases respectively, with 7 bases between them. This CDR3 reads CASSLTKDTEAFF. The CDR3 DNA reads TGTGCCAGCAGCTTAACAAAAGACACTGAAGCTTTCTTT.

This clone has only one observation. The chain employs TRBV6-1 and TRBJ2-7; D may be TRBD1 (6 bases). The CDR3 contains 14 residues. With 2 bases removed from V and 5 bases from J, the gap between germline ends came to 13 bases. Germline V CDR1 and CDR2: MNHNS, SASEGT. DNA of the CDR3: TGTGCCAGCAGTGAAATGCACAGGGTCAACGAGCAGTACTTC. Encoded protein: CASSEMHRVNEQYF.

V usage is TRBV19 and J usage is TRBJ2-3; D is perhaps TRBD1 (5 bases). Germline V gene lookup returns CDR1 LNHDA and CDR2 SQIVND (reference sequence). The CDR3 spans 13 residues. Trimming shortened V by 6 bases and J by 2 bases, and 9 bases separated the two germline ends. The CDR3 is CASRGGHTDTQYF. DNA of the CDR3: TGTGCCAGTAGGGGTGGACACACAGATACGCAGTATTTT.

The V call is TRBV3-1 (or the pseudogene TRBV3-2), the J call TRBJ1-4; 7 positions match TRBD1. V dropped 4 bases and J dropped 0; count of bases not matched to a gene: 5. Germline V CDR1 and CDR2: LGHDT, YNNKEL (reference sequence). The CDR3 runs to 16 residues. Here the CDR3 DNA reads TGTGCCAGCAGCCTTGTCGGGACAGCAACTAATGAAAAACTGTTTTTT. Protein product: CASSLVGTATNEKLFF.

The chain uses TRBV9 and TRBJ1-1, with TRBD1 matching 11 bases. Losses at the gene ends were 4 bases for V and 5 bases for J; bases not matched to a gene: 10. The CDR3 extends over 16 amino acids. In germline, CDR1 is SGDLS, CDR2 YYNGEE. CDR3 nucleotides: TGTGCCAGCAGCTCCGGACAGGGGGCGCCGGGAACTGAAGCTTTCTTT. This sequence encodes CASSSGQGAPGTEAFF.

In DNA form, the CDR3 reads TGCAGCGTGCAACAGTTATACGAGCAGTACTTC. Amino acid sequence: CSVQQLYEQYF. V is TRBV29-1 and J is TRBJ2-7; unclear D gene. Germline lookup yields CDR1 SQVTM and CDR2 ANQGSEA. The CDR3 consists of 11 residues. Deletions cut 6 bases from V and 4 bases from J, with 10 bases between.

This rearrangement joins TRBV9 to TRBJ1-3; no clear D gene. Germline CDR1 is SGDLS and CDR2 is YYNGEE. The V end lost 7 bases, the J end lost 1 base, and 12 bases lay between the germline ends. The CDR3 contains 14 residues. CDR3 in DNA: TGTGCCAGCGGCCGGGGATCTTCTGGAAACACCATATATTTT. Residues: CASGRGSSGNTIYF.

This chain joins TRBV12-3 or TRBV12-4 and TRBJ2-5; D remains ambiguous. V dropped 3 bases and J dropped 4 bases, with 9 bases sitting between them. The CDR3 is 13 residues long. CDR3 bases: TGTGCCAGCAGTTTTACCCACGGAGAGACCCAGTACTTC. Translation gives CASSFTHGETQYF.

This chain uses TRBV29-1 with TRBJ1-4; 8 nucleotides match TRBD1. V shed 8 bases, J shed 6 bases, and the junction held 5 bases outside the gene matches. The CDR3 length is 12 residues. Germline loops: CDR1 SQVTM, CDR2 ANQGSEA. Here the CDR3 DNA reads TGCAGCTACAGGGGGACGGATGAAAAACTGTTTTTT. It codes for CSYRGTDEKLFF.

This clone was picked up a small number of times. The J gene is TRBJ2-2, the V gene TRBV9, with 7 nucleotides matching TRBD2. CDR1 SGDLS and CDR2 YYNGEE come from the germline V gene. This CDR3 is built from 15 residues. J was trimmed by 0 bases and V by 3 bases; bases with no gene match: 2. The CDR3 protein is CASSASGSNTGELFF. CDR3 nucleotides: TGTGCCAGCAGCGCTAGCGGTTCGAACACCGGGGAGCTGTTTTTT.

The sample holds one count of this clone. The chain links TRBV5-4 to TRBJ2-1, with 8 bases aligning to TRBD1. Germline V gene lookup returns CDR1 SGHNT and CDR2 YYREEE (reference sequence). The CDR3 covers 16 residues. V lost 4 bases and J lost 4; bases outside the gene matches: 10. The DNA of the CDR3 is TGTGCCAGCAGCGACCTCCGGGACAGGCCTTACAATGAGCAGTTCTTC. Encoded protein: CASSDLRDRPYNEQFF.

The V call is TRBV7-9, the J call TRBJ2-7; 14 bases match TRBD2. Trimming cost V 1 base and J 4 bases; bases outside gene matches: 0. CDR1 and CDR2 from the germline V gene are SEHNR and FQNEAQ (reference sequence). The CDR3 covers 15 residues. CDR3: CASSLGTSGGYEQYF. In nucleotides, the CDR3 is TGTGCCAGCAGCTTAGGGACTAGCGGGGGGTACGAGCAGTACTTC. The full variable domain, rest sourced from reference TRBV7-9 and TRBJ2-7, is DTGVSQNPRHKITKRGQNVTFRCDPISEHNRLYWYRQTLGQGPEFLTYFQNEAQLEKSRLLSDRFSAERPKGSFSTLEIQRTEQGDSAMYLCASSLGTSGGYEQYFGPGTRLTVT.

The gene calls are TRBV5-1 and TRBJ2-5; D may be TRBD1 (6 bases). Germline V lookup: CDR1 SGHRS, CDR2 YFSETQ. This CDR3 is built from 16 residues. Trimming stripped 2 bases from V and 1 base from J, with 15 bases between. The CDR3 nucleotides are TGCGCCAGCAGCTTATTTGGGCAGGGGATCCAAGAGACCCAGTACTTC. Protein product: CASSLFGQGIQETQYF.

The chain combines TRBV11-3 with TRBJ2-3; 16 positions match TRBD2. Germline V gene data show CDR1 as SGHNT and CDR2 as YENEEA. The junction had 11 bases not matched to a gene; V was cut back by 3 bases and J by 2 bases. The CDR3 has 20 amino acids. CDR3 residues: CASSLGLAGGPQTYTDTQYF. DNA of the CDR3: TGTGCCAGCAGCTTGGGACTAGCGGGAGGGCCCCAGACTTACACAGATACGCAGTATTTT.

The chain has TRBV19 and TRBJ1-5, with a tentative D call TRBD1 (5 bases). The CDR3 is 12 amino acids. V dropped 5 bases and J dropped 5 bases, with 7 bases sitting between them. CDR1 LNHDA and CDR2 SQIVND come from the germline V gene (reference sequence). This CDR3 is CASSDSDQPQHF. The CDR3 DNA reads TGTGCCAGTAGTGACAGCGATCAGCCCCAGCATTTT.

The chain joins TRBV19 to TRBJ2-1; tentatively, D is TRBD2 (5 bases). Germline CDR1 reads LNHDA; CDR2 reads SQIVND (reference sequence). The CDR3 length is 11 residues. Trimming pared 7 bases from V and 13 bases from J, leaving 14 bases between. CDR3 bases: TGTGCCAGTAAGGGCGGGCTCATCCAGTTCTTC. Its translation: CASKGGLIQFF.

The chain carries TRBV12-3 or TRBV12-4 and TRBJ1-6; D uncertain. The CDR3 runs to 13 residues. V was shortened by 6 bases and J by 9 bases, with 12 bases between the two germline ends. The CDR3 bases are TGTGCCAGCAGCAGCGGCCAGATTTCACCCCTCCACTTT. Translating gives CASSSGQISPLHF.